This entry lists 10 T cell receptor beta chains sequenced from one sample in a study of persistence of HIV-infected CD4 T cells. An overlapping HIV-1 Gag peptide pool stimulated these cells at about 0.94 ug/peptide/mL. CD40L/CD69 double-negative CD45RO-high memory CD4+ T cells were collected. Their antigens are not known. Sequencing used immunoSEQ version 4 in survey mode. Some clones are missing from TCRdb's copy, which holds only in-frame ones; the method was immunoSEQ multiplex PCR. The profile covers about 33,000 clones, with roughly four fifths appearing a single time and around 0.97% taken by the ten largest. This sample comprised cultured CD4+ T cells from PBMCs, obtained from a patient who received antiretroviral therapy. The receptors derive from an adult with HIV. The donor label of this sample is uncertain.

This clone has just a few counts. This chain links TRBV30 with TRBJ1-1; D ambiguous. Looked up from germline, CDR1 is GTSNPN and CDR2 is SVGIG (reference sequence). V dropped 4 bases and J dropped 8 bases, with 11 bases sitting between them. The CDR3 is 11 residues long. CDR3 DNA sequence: TGTGCCTGGACCCTGCAGAAGGAAGCTTTCTTT. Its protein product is CAWTLQKEAFF.

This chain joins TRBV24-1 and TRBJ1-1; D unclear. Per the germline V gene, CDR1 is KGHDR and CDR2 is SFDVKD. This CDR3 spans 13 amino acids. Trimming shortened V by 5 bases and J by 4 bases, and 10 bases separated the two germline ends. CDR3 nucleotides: TGTGCCACCAGTGGGAATAGGGCCACTGAAGCTTTCTTT. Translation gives CATSGNRATEAFF.

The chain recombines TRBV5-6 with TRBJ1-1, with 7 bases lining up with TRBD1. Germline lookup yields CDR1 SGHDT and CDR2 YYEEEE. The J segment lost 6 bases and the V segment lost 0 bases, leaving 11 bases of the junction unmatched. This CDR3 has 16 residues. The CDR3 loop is CASSLDLWGQSPEAFF. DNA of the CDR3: TGTGCCAGCAGCTTGGATTTATGGGGACAGTCTCCTGAAGCTTTCTTT.

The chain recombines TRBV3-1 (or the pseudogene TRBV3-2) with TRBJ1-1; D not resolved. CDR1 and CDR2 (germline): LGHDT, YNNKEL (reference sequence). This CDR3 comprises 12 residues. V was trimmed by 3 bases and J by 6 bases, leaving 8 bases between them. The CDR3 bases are TGTGCCAGCAGCCAGGCAGAATCTGAAGCTTTCTTT. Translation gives CASSQAESEAFF.

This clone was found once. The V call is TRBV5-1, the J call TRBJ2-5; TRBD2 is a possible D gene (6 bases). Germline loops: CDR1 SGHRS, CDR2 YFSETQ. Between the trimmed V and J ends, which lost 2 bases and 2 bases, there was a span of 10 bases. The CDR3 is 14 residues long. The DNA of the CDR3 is TGCGCCAGCAGCTTTTCGGGGGTGCAAGAGACCCAGTACTTC. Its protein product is CASSFSGVQETQYF.

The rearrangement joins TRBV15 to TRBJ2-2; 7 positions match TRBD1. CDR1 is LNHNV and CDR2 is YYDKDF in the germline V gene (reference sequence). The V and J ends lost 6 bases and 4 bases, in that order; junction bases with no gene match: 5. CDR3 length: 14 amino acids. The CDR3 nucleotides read TGTGCCACCAGGACGAACAGGGGCACCGGGGAGCTGTTTTTT. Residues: CATRTNRGTGELFF.

The CDR3 coding sequence is TGTGCCATCAGTGATCGACAGAACCTCAACACCGGGGAGCTGTTTTTT. Its translation: CAISDRQNLNTGELFF. The chain combines TRBV10-3 with TRBJ2-2; tentative D call: TRBD1 (5 bases). This CDR3 is 16 amino acids long. V lost 3 bases and J 2 bases, leaving 13 bases between the germline ends. Germline CDR1 reads ENHRY; CDR2 reads SYGVKD.

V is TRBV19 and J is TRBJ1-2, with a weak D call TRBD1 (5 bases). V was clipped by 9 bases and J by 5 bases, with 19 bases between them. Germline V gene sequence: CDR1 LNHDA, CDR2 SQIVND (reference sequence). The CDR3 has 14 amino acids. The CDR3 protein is CASRRPGGVYGYTF. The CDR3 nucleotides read TGTGCCAGCAGGAGGCCTGGAGGGGTATATGGCTACACCTTC.

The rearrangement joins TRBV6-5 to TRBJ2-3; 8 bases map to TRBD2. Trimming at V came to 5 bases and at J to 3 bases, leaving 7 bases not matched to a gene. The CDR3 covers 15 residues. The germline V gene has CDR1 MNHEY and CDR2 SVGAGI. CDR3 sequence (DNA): TGTGCCAGCAGTATAGGCGGGGGGCGTACAGATACGCAGTATTTT. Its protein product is CASSIGGGRTDTQYF.

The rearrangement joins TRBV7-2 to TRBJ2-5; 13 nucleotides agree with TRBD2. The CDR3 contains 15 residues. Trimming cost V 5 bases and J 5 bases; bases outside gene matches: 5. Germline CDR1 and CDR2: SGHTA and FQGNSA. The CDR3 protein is CASSRTSGGYETQYF. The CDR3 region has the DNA TGTGCCAGCAGCCGGACTAGCGGGGGTTATGAGACCCAGTACTTC.